The 20 T cell receptor beta chains reported below all come from one sample, sequenced in a study of radiotherapy plus CTLA-4 blockade in lung cancer. Profiled with immunoSEQ multiplex PCR; TCRdb holds only in-frame clones, not every one. The sample consists of roughly 100,000 clones, more than 75% of them appearing once. The material was peripheral blood, obtained from a patient treated with radiotherapy plus ipilimumab. These receptors originate from a human donor with non-small cell lung cancer that progressed on radiotherapy plus ipilimumab. Some clones in this sample may be carry-over from other donors' samples.

The chain couples TRBV7-9 to TRBJ1-2; 7 bases align to TRBD1. Germline CDR1 and CDR2: SEHNR and FQNEAQ (reference sequence). The J segment lost 4 bases and the V segment lost 5 bases, leaving 7 bases of the junction unmatched. CDR3 length: 14 amino acids. CDR3 nucleotide sequence: TGTGCCAGCAGCCCGGACAGGATTTCCTATGGCTACACCTTC. This sequence encodes CASSPDRISYGYTF.

This chain uses TRBV5-1 with TRBJ1-2, with TRBD1 as a possible D gene (6 bases). V lost 2 bases, J lost 4 bases, and 15 bases lay in between. The CDR3 spans 15 residues. CDR1 is SGHRS, CDR2 YFSETQ, per germline. The CDR3 here is CASSFHRVSPYGYTF. CDR3 in DNA: TGCGCCAGCAGCTTTCACAGGGTGAGCCCCTATGGCTACACCTTC.

This clone was recorded a few times. The CDR3 DNA follows: TGTGCCAGCAGCTTATCGGGGTACGGAAACACCATATATTTT. As protein: CASSLSGYGNTIYF. The rearrangement joins TRBV7-2 to TRBJ1-3; no clear D. The CDR3 consists of 14 residues. Trimming removed 2 bases from V and 4 bases from J, with 9 bases in between. CDR1 is SGHTA and CDR2 is FQGNSA in the germline V gene.

CDR3 region: CASSWSTLKNIQYF. In DNA, the CDR3 is TGTGCCAGCAGCTGGTCGACACTTAAAAACATTCAGTACTTC. The gene calls are TRBV7-9 and TRBJ2-4; D remains unclear. This CDR3 is built from 14 residues. The V gene lost 4 bases and the J gene lost 4 bases, with 11 bases spanning the gap. Per the germline V gene, CDR1 is SEHNR and CDR2 is FQNEAQ (reference sequence).

This clone was seen just once. The V gene is TRBV18, the J gene TRBJ1-2, with TRBD1 identical over 10 bases. Unmatched junction bases numbered 3, after V lost 5 bases and J lost 0 bases. Germline lookup yields CDR1 KGHSH and CDR2 LQKENI. This CDR3 has 15 amino acids. CDR3 loop: CASSAGQGANYGYTF. The DNA of the CDR3 is TGTGCCAGCTCAGCCGGACAGGGGGCTAACTATGGCTACACCTTC.

The chain links TRBV2 to TRBJ2-5; 7 bases are shared with TRBD2. The trim removed 7 bases at V and 3 bases at J, leaving 8 bases unmatched. The CDR3 has 14 amino acids. Germline CDR1 SNHLY, CDR2 FYNNEI. CDR3 in DNA: TGTGCCAGCACCGGGAGGACCCGAGAAGAGACCCAGTACTTC. As protein: CASTGRTREETQYF.

The chain has TRBV5-1 and TRBJ2-3; D gene ambiguous. In germline, CDR1 is SGHRS, CDR2 YFSETQ. CDR3 size: 11 residues. Trimming left V 6 bases short and J 4 bases short, with 6 bases between. Here the CDR3 reads CASISADTQYF. Here the CDR3 DNA reads TGCGCCAGCATCTCGGCAGATACGCAGTATTTT.

This clone was recorded only once. The chain recombines TRBV28 with TRBJ2-1, with 7 bases fitting TRBD1. CDR3 length: 16 residues. CDR1 and CDR2 (germline): MDHEN, SYDVKM. The V segment lost 5 bases and the J segment 4 bases; nucleotides outside the gene matches: 11. Here the CDR3 reads CASSGPYGTEYNEQFF. The CDR3 DNA follows: TGTGCCAGCAGTGGACCGTACGGGACAGAGTACAATGAGCAGTTCTTC.

This chain links TRBV27 with TRBJ2-5; 9 bases match TRBD2. CDR1 and CDR2 from the germline V gene are MNHEY and SMNVEV (reference sequence). This CDR3 region has 14 residues. Unmatched junction bases numbered 4, after V lost 3 bases and J lost 5 bases. CDR3 protein: CASSFLSGGETQYF. The CDR3 DNA reads as TGTGCCAGCAGTTTCCTTAGCGGGGGCGAGACCCAGTACTTC.

This chain uses TRBV5-6 with TRBJ1-2, with a possible D match to TRBD1 (5 bases). V was pared by 2 bases and J by 7 bases, with 21 bases between. CDR3 length: 16 amino acids. Germline V gene sequence: CDR1 SGHDT, CDR2 YYEEEE. DNA for the CDR3: TGTGCCAGCAGCTTAGGAACCCAGGGAGGTCGAGGTGGCTACACCTTC. Translating gives CASSLGTQGGRGGYTF. The full variable domain, in which reference TRBV5-6 and TRBJ1-2 provide the parts outside the CDR3, is DAGVTQSPTHLIKTRGQQVTLRCSPKSGHDTVSWYQQALGQGPQFIFQYYEEEERQRGNFPDRFSGHQFPNYSSELNVNALLLGDSALYLCASSLGTQGGRGGYTFGSGTRLTVV.

This clone came up a few times. The genes are TRBV11-2 and TRBJ2-2, with D possibly being TRBD1 (5 bases). CDR3 length equals 17 residues. Germline CDR1 reads SGHAT; CDR2 reads FQNNGV. V was shortened by 5 bases and J by 1 base, with 17 bases between the two germline ends. Here the CDR3 DNA reads TGTGCCAGCAGCAAAAAGCTGTCGACAGAGAACACCGGGGAGCTGTTTTTT. It yields the protein CASSKKLSTENTGELFF. The variable domain in full, with the rest retrieved from reference TRBV11-2 and TRBJ2-2, is EAGVAQSPRYKIIEKRQSVAFWCNPISGHATLYWYQQILGQGPKLLIQFQNNGVVDDSQLPKDRFSAERLKGVDSTLKIQPAKLEDSAVYLCASSKKLSTENTGELFFGEGSRLTVL.

This chain joins TRBV11-1 and TRBJ2-7; possible D gene TRBD1, 6 bases. The CDR3 extends over 15 amino acids. V lost 3 bases and J lost 1, with 13 bases in between. The V gene's germline CDR1 is SGHAT and CDR2 FQDESV (reference sequence). CDR3 region: CASSFRGFMSYEQYF. The DNA for the CDR3 is TGTGCCAGCAGCTTCAGGGGTTTTATGTCCTACGAGCAGTACTTC.

The genes are TRBV25-1 and TRBJ2-7, with TRBD1 identical over 7 bases. V was clipped by 4 bases and J by 5 bases; unmatched bases: 14. The CDR3 runs to 16 residues. Germline V gene data show CDR1 as MGHDK and CDR2 as SYGVNS. The CDR3 DNA is TGTGCCAGCAGTGGGGAACAGGGGATGCCAGGCGACGAGCAGTACTTC. Its translation: CASSGEQGMPGDEQYF.

This clone was detected only a few times. The chain joins TRBV6-5 to TRBJ1-2; 9 positions agree with TRBD1. The CDR3 contains 16 residues. The germline CDR1 and CDR2 sequences are MNHEY and SVGAGI. J was trimmed by 6 bases and V by 5 bases; bases with no gene match: 13. DNA for the CDR3: TGTGCCAGCAGTAACTACAGGGGGCGGGGTGGTGATGGCTACACCTTC. Amino acid sequence: CASSNYRGRGGDGYTF.

The rearrangement uses TRBV29-1 and TRBJ2-1, with TRBD1 identical over 7 bases. The V gene's germline CDR1 is SQVTM and CDR2 ANQGSEA. The CDR3 length is 12 residues. Unmatched junction bases numbered 4, after V lost 7 bases and J lost 4 bases. The CDR3 protein is CSAGTEYNEQFF. The DNA of the CDR3 is TGCAGCGCCGGGACAGAATACAATGAGCAGTTCTTC.

This chain connects TRBV11-1 to TRBJ2-3; 11 bases map to TRBD1. Germline V gene sequence: CDR1 SGHAT, CDR2 FQDESV (reference sequence). The CDR3 spans 17 residues. The junction had 4 bases not matched to a gene; V was cut back by 1 base and J by 1 base. CDR3 DNA sequence: TGTGCCAGCAGCTTAGTCATGGGACAGGGGGGCACAGATACGCAGTATTTT. It is translated as CASSLVMGQGGTDTQYF.

V is TRBV5-6 and J is TRBJ1-1, with D perhaps TRBD1 (6 bases). In germline, CDR1 is SGHDT, CDR2 YYEEEE. This CDR3 has 16 residues. The V end was cut by 4 bases, the J end by 1 base, with 17 bases between. CDR3 in amino acids: CASSSPDRYKNTEAFF. CDR3 nucleotides: TGTGCCAGCAGCAGCCCCGACAGGTACAAGAACACTGAAGCTTTCTTT.

CDR3 protein: CATSRDQLEDWTYEQYF. The CDR3 DNA sequence: TGTGCCACCAGCAGAGATCAATTGGAGGATTGGACCTACGAGCAGTACTTC. The chain couples TRBV15 to TRBJ2-7; possible D gene TRBD2, 5 bases. V lost 0 bases and J lost 2, with 17 bases in between. Germline CDR1 is LNHNV and CDR2 is YYDKDF (reference sequence). The CDR3 sequence is 17 residues long.

In this sample, this clone turned up a few times. The V call is TRBV11-1, the J call TRBJ2-3; 9 bases line up with TRBD1. Per the germline V gene, CDR1 is SGHAT and CDR2 is FQDESV (reference sequence). CDR3 length equals 18 residues. J lost 6 bases, V lost 1 base, and 14 bases had no gene match. CDR3 region: CASSLVGGTGLRTDTQYF. CDR3 DNA sequence: TGTGCCAGCAGCTTAGTAGGAGGGACAGGGCTCCGAACGGATACGCAGTATTTT.

CDR3 coding DNA: TGTGCCAGCAGCCGCCCGGGCGGGGGGGCAAAAGATACGCAGTATTTT. Its protein product is CASSRPGGGAKDTQYF. This chain uses TRBV4-2 with TRBJ2-3; TRBD2 agrees at 9 bases. This CDR3 region has 16 residues. Germline values: CDR1 LGHNA, CDR2 YNFKEQ. V lost 4 bases, J lost 5 bases, and 10 bases stayed unmatched.